The 25 T cell receptor beta chains reported below all come from one sample, sequenced in a study of cytomegalovirus exposure and HLA in healthy donors. PCR involved 60 Vbeta and 13 Jbeta primers. TCRdb keeps only in-frame clones here, not all; method: immunoSEQ multiplex PCR. The sample holds some 190,000 clones, 70% to 80% seen once. Sequenced: PBMCs. The receptors shown here come from a woman in her fifties or sixties in good health and CMV-seronegative.

J is TRBJ2-5 and V is TRBV5-4, with D possibly being TRBD1 (6 bases). This CDR3 is 13 amino acids long. The germline V gene encodes CDR1 SGHNT and CDR2 YYREEE (reference sequence). Trimming left V 2 bases short and J 5 bases short, with 10 bases between. The CDR3 DNA reads TGTGCCAGCAGCTTCCAGGGGCGCGAGACCCAGTACTTC. Its protein is CASSFQGRETQYF.

CDR3 in DNA: TGCGCCAGCAGCCAAGATAACGGGATCTACGAGCAGTACTTC. This gives the protein CASSQDNGIYEQYF. This chain uses TRBV4-1 with TRBJ2-7; weak D call: TRBD2 (5 bases). CDR1 is MGHRA and CDR2 is YSYEKL in the germline V gene. V lost 0 bases and J 3 bases, leaving 9 bases between the germline ends. The length of the CDR3 is 14 residues.

This clone was seen a single time. The CDR3: CAISESAQLMNTEAFF. CDR3 nucleotide sequence: TGTGCCATCAGTGAGTCTGCACAGCTCATGAACACTGAAGCTTTCTTT. J is TRBJ1-1 and V is TRBV10-3; no clear D. The V gene's germline CDR1 is ENHRY and CDR2 SYGVKD. The CDR3 has 16 amino acids. V lost 0 bases, J lost 0 bases, and 11 bases lay in between.

This clone was seen a single time. The chain combines TRBV28 with TRBJ1-3; D is undetermined. V lost 6 bases and J 1 base, leaving 13 bases between the germline ends. CDR3 length equals 15 residues. Germline-derived CDR1 and CDR2 are MDHEN and SYDVKM. DNA of the CDR3: TGTGCCAGCAGGGCCGGGATTACTTCTGGAAACACCATATATTTT. As protein: CASRAGITSGNTIYF.

This sequence joins TRBV5-1 and TRBJ2-1; TRBD2 matches 9 bases. J was trimmed by 8 bases and V by 1 base; bases with no gene match: 13. Per germline, CDR1 SGHRS and CDR2 YFSETQ. The CDR3 sequence is 17 residues long. The CDR3 protein is CASSLRVAGGPWDEQFF. Here the CDR3 DNA reads TGCGCCAGCAGCTTGAGAGTTGCGGGGGGGCCGTGGGATGAGCAGTTCTTC. Filled out from reference TRBV5-1 and TRBJ2-1, the complete variable domain reads KAGVTQTPRYLIKTRGQQVTLSCSPISGHRSVSWYQQTPGQGLQFLFEYFSETQRNKGNFPGRFSGRQFSNSRSEMNVSTLELGDSALYLCASSLRVAGGPWDEQFFGPGTRLTVL.

This clone was observed a few times. The V gene is TRBV5-1, the J gene TRBJ1-1, with TRBD1 as a possible D gene (6 bases). CDR3 length: 14 amino acids. V was clipped by 1 base and J by 4 bases, with 11 bases between them. CDR1 and CDR2 (germline): SGHRS, YFSETQ. CDR3 coding DNA: TGCGCCAGCAGCTTGTTAGGGGGGGTCACTGAAGCTTTCTTT. Translation gives CASSLLGGVTEAFF.

This rearrangement joins TRBV19 to TRBJ2-2; 8 bases line up with TRBD2. Germline lookup yields CDR1 LNHDA and CDR2 SQIVND (reference sequence). This CDR3 contains 16 residues. The V segment lost 5 bases and the J segment 5 bases; nucleotides outside the gene matches: 10. DNA for the CDR3: TGTGCCAGTAGTGCGGGGGGAAAGGGGACGACCGGGGAGCTGTTTTTT. Its protein product is CASSAGGKGTTGELFF. The entire variable domain, with the rest obtained from reference TRBV19 and TRBJ2-2, is as follows: DGGITQSPKYLFRKEGQNVTLSCEQNLNHDAMYWYRQDPGQGLRLIYYSQIVNDFQKGDIAEGYSVSREKKESFPLTVTSAQKNPTAFYLCASSAGGKGTTGELFFGEGSRLTVL.

Only one count was recorded for this clone. The rearrangement links TRBV6-5 to TRBJ2-1; TRBD2 is a possible D gene (5 bases). Trimming took off 6 bases at V and 2 bases at J, with 14 bases between the two ends. Germline assignment: CDR1 MNHEY and CDR2 SVGAGI. The CDR3 loop spans 15 amino acids. The CDR3 DNA reads as TGTGCCAGCAGCCGAACTAGTACGGCCTACAATGAGCAGTTCTTC. Translation gives CASSRTSTAYNEQFF.

The chain combines TRBV18 with TRBJ2-1; the match to TRBD2 covers 9 bases. The CDR3 spans 15 residues. Looked up from germline, CDR1 is KGHSH and CDR2 is LQKENI. After removal of 6 bases from V and 7 bases from J, the junction contained 10 bases not matched to a gene. In DNA form, the CDR3 reads TGTGCCAGCTCGCCCAATAGCGGGAGTAGGAATGAGCAGTTCTTC. This gives the protein CASSPNSGSRNEQFF.

The chain is built from TRBV7-9 and TRBJ1-2; D call uncertain. Germline CDR1 reads SEHNR; CDR2 reads FQNEAQ (reference sequence). This CDR3 has 13 amino acids. With 5 bases removed from V and 3 bases from J, the gap between germline ends came to 10 bases. CDR3 loop: CASSIEPDYGYTF. The CDR3 bases are TGTGCCAGCAGCATCGAGCCCGACTATGGCTACACCTTC.

On this clone itself: This CDR3 is also generated by other DNA sequences in the sample. The genes are TRBV6-1 and TRBJ1-1, with 8 bases aligning to TRBD1. Germline trimming cut 7 bases from V and 1 base from J; bases unmatched to any gene: 8. CDR3 length: 15 amino acids. CDR1 and CDR2 (germline): MNHNS, SASEGT. The CDR3 is CASIPGTGPNTEAFF. CDR3 sequence (DNA): TGTGCCAGCATCCCCGGGACAGGCCCGAACACTGAAGCTTTCTTT.

This clone was seen more than once but under ten times. The CDR3 DNA sequence: TGTGCCAGCAGCTTTCCCGGGAACACTGAAGCTTTCTTT. Translated, it gives CASSFPGNTEAFF. The chain couples TRBV5-4 to TRBJ1-1; D ambiguous. CDR3 length equals 13 residues. Trimming removed 2 bases from V and 1 base from J, with 6 bases in between. Germline values: CDR1 SGHNT, CDR2 YYREEE (reference sequence).

The rearrangement joins TRBV28 to TRBJ2-2, with a possible D match to TRBD2 (6 bases). The V end lost 9 bases, the J end lost 0 bases, and 8 bases lay between the germline ends. CDR3 length equals 13 residues. In germline, CDR1 is MDHEN, CDR2 SYDVKM. CDR3 amino acids: CASSGPNTGELFF. CDR3 coding DNA: TGTGCCAGTAGCGGTCCGAACACCGGGGAGCTGTTTTTT.

V usage is TRBV11-2 and J usage is TRBJ2-5, with 8 positions matching TRBD2. Germline CDR1 is SGHAT and CDR2 is FQNNGV. V gave up 5 bases and J gave up 12 bases; unmatched junction bases: 14. CDR3 length: 14 residues. CDR3 region: CASSRGLVEASEYF. As DNA, the CDR3 is TGTGCCAGCAGCAGGGGACTAGTGGAGGCCTCGGAGTACTTC.

This clone was seen a single time. This rearrangement joins TRBV7-9 to TRBJ1-1, with 7 positions matching TRBD1. The CDR3 length is 18 residues. Germline V gene sequence: CDR1 SEHNR, CDR2 FQNEAQ (reference sequence). V gave up 0 bases and J gave up 0 bases; unmatched junction bases: 10. The CDR3 DNA sequence: TGTGCCAGCAGCTTAGCTGGAGACCGGGACAGAATGAACACTGAAGCTTTCTTT. The encoded protein is CASSLAGDRDRMNTEAFF.

This rearrangement joins TRBV4-1 to TRBJ1-2; 12 bases agree with TRBD1. CDR3 length equals 17 residues. Trimming at V came to 4 bases and at J to 8 bases, leaving 14 bases not matched to a gene. Per germline, CDR1 MGHRA and CDR2 YSYEKL. The CDR3 DNA sequence: TGCGCCAGCAGCCGAGGTACCGGGACAGGGGGCGCGCGGGGCTACACCTTC. Amino acid sequence: CASSRGTGTGGARGYTF.

This sequence joins TRBV11-2 and TRBJ2-6, with 9 bases matching TRBD1. CDR1 is SGHAT, CDR2 FQNNGV, per germline. V gave up 6 bases and J gave up 0 bases; unmatched junction bases: 6. CDR3 length equals 17 residues. The CDR3 loop is CASSQRQGGSGANVLTF. In DNA, the CDR3 is TGTGCCAGCAGTCAAAGACAGGGGGGCTCTGGGGCCAACGTCCTGACTTTC.

The rearrangement uses TRBV18 and TRBJ1-2, with 10 bases lining up with TRBD1. V was pared by 0 bases and J by 10 bases, with 5 bases of the junction left unmatched. Looked up from germline, CDR1 is KGHSH and CDR2 is LQKENI. CDR3 length equals 14 residues. CDR3 in DNA: TGTGCCAGCTCACCACCCGGGACAGGGGACCTCTACACCTTC. Its translation is CASSPPGTGDLYTF.

This clone was found once. The rearrangement links TRBV19 to TRBJ1-2; no reliable D call. V was clipped by 4 bases and J by 5 bases, with 14 bases between them. The CDR3 has 14 residues. Germline V CDR1 and CDR2: LNHDA, SQIVND (reference sequence). CDR3 sequence reads: CASSTVGLGYGYTF. The CDR3 bases are TGTGCCAGTAGTACAGTCGGACTCGGTTATGGCTACACCTTC.

V gene TRBV7-2 combines with J gene TRBJ2-2, with D possibly matching TRBD1 (6 bases). Germline V gene data show CDR1 as SGHTA and CDR2 as FQGNSA. This CDR3 is 16 amino acids long. V dropped 6 bases and J dropped 7 bases, with 21 bases sitting between them. CDR3 bases: TGTGCCAGCAGGTTTGCAGTCAGGGGCGCCAACGGGGAGCTGTTTTTT. Residues: CASRFAVRGANGELFF. Based on the CDR3 plus reference TRBV7-2 and TRBJ2-2, the full variable domain is GAGVSQSPSNKVTEKGKDVELRCDPISGHTALYWYRQSLGQGLEFLIYFQGNSAPDKSGLPSDRFSAERTGGSVSTLTIQRTQQEDSAVYLCASRFAVRGANGELFFGEGSRLTVL.

There are a few counts of this clone. The chain combines TRBV6-6 with TRBJ1-4; 7 bases fit TRBD1. Germline CDR1 is MNHNY and CDR2 is SVGAGI (reference sequence). CDR3 length: 14 residues. V shed 5 bases, J shed 0 bases, and the junction held 0 bases outside the gene matches. In DNA, the CDR3 is TGTGCCAGCAGTGGACAGGCAACTAATGAAAAACTGTTTTTT. This translates into CASSGQATNEKLFF.

V gene TRBV4-3 combines with J gene TRBJ1-2; 7 nucleotides line up with TRBD1. CDR1 is LGHNA and CDR2 is YSLEER in the germline V gene. This CDR3 has 16 residues. J gave up 3 bases and V 0 bases, and 7 bases lay outside the gene matches. CDR3 coding DNA: TGCGCCAGCAGCCAAGAGACAGGGTGGGACTACTATGGCTACACCTTC. The encoded protein is CASSQETGWDYYGYTF.

The rearrangement uses TRBV27 and TRBJ1-5; 7 bases match TRBD1. The CDR3 covers 17 residues. Germline CDR1 reads MNHEY; CDR2 reads SMNVEV (reference sequence). The V gene end was trimmed by 3 bases and the J gene end by 3 bases; junction bases not matched to a gene: 11. The CDR3 reads CASSFTGAQGANQPQHF. In DNA, the CDR3 is TGTGCCAGCAGTTTCACAGGGGCCCAGGGCGCCAATCAGCCCCAGCATTTT.

In regard to this clone: Other DNA sequences from this sample encode an identical CDR3 as well. The J gene is TRBJ1-1, the V gene TRBV11-3; TRBD1 might be the D (5 bases). Germline lookup yields CDR1 SGHNT and CDR2 YENEEA. Trimming pared 1 base from V and 2 bases from J, leaving 5 bases between. The CDR3 is 13 amino acids. Written as DNA, the CDR3 is TGTGCCAGCAGCTTAGGGGGCAACACTGAAGCTTTCTTT. It is translated as CASSLGGNTEAFF.

V gene TRBV5-1 combines with J gene TRBJ2-7; D unclear. The CDR3 spans 13 residues. Trimming took off 9 bases at V and 6 bases at J, with 19 bases between the two ends. Looked up from germline, CDR1 is SGHRS and CDR2 is YFSETQ. CDR3 region: CATRGAVNGEQYF. CDR3 nucleotides: TGCGCCACCAGAGGAGCAGTAAATGGCGAGCAGTACTTC.